This is a list of T cell receptor beta chains from one sample in a study of cytomegalovirus exposure and HLA in healthy donors. Here immunoSEQ multiplex PCR was the method, and the copy in TCRdb shows in-frame clones only, minus some. The sample holds over 150,000 clones; around 72% are singletons and the top ten take less than 1.5%. Sequenced: PBMCs. The source is a man aged 50-60 years in good health and CMV-seronegative. CDR3s include the opening cysteine and the closing phenylalanine or tryptophan. The D gene is left open where the match is weak. Size values are once, few and many counts, or a class for expanded clones, and some rows have none.

V gene	D gene	J gene	clone size	CDR3 DNA	CDR3 protein
TRBV28	NA	TRBJ2-5	NA	TGTGCCAGCAGTTCAGGGAAAGAGACCCAGTACTTC	CASSSGKETQYF
TRBV5-1	NA	TRBJ2-2	NA	TGCGCCAGCAGCTTGGAATTGGCGCAGGACACGAACACCGGGGAGCTGTTTTTT	CASSLELAQDTNTGELFF
TRBV5-4	NA	TRBJ1-2	NA	TGTGCCAGCAGCTTGGAGATCGGGGTTTTGGACTATGGCTACACCTTC	CASSLEIGVLDYGYTF
TRBV7-2	TRBD2	TRBJ2-2	NA	TGTGCCAGCAGGGGACTAGCGGGGGCCGCCACCGGGGAGCTGTTTTTT	CASRGLAGAATGELFF
TRBV18	TRBD1	TRBJ1-2	NA	TGTGCCAGCTCACCCGGGACAGGTGACTCGAATGGCTACACCTTC	CASSPGTGDSNGYTF
TRBV6-1	TRBD2	TRBJ2-7	NA	TGTGCCAGCATGGGGAGGGTTTCCTACGAGCAGTACTTC	CASMGRVSYEQYF
TRBV4-1	NA	TRBJ1-2	NA	TGCGCCAGCAGCCATCCACAGTCGGCCAACTATGGCTACACCTTC	CASSHPQSANYGYTF
TRBV11-3	NA	TRBJ1-1	few	TGTGCCAGCAGCCTTTCTCAGGGTAAAGCTTTCTTT	CASSLSQGKAFF
TRBV13	NA	TRBJ2-3	NA	TGTGCCAGCAGCTTATTTGGGCTAGCTTTGCATACGCAGTATTTT	CASSLFGLALHTQYF
TRBV16	TRBD1	TRBJ1-2	NA	TGTGCCAGCAGCCAATCAAAGGGGGCGACTAACTATGGCTACACCTTC	CASSQSKGATNYGYTF
TRBV5-1	TRBD2	TRBJ2-5	few	TGCGCCAGCAGCTTGAGTAGGGGAGGGTGGGAGACCCAGTACTTC	CASSLSRGGWETQYF
TRBV28	TRBD1	TRBJ1-2	few	TGTGCCAGCAGTTTCCCGGACAGGGATAACTATGGCTACACCTTC	CASSFPDRDNYGYTF
TRBV27	TRBD1	TRBJ2-2	few	TGTGCCAGCAGTTGGACAGGACTCGCGAACACCGGGGAGCTGTTTTTT	CASSWTGLANTGELFF
TRBV12-5	TRBD1	TRBJ1-2	NA	TGTGCTAGTGGTTCGCCTGGGGGGACAGGGGGCGCATACTATGGCTACACCTTC	CASGSPGGTGGAYYGYTF
TRBV29-1	TRBD1	TRBJ2-1	NA	TGCAGCGTTGAAGATCGAGACAGGGCTAACAATGAGCAGTTCTTC	CSVEDRDRANNEQFF
TRBV10-3	NA	TRBJ1-6	NA	TGTGCCATCAGACAGGGATCGGGTGGGTCACCCCTCCACTTT	CAIRQGSGGSPLHF
TRBV2	TRBD2	TRBJ2-3	few	TGTGCCAGCAGTCCGACTAGCGGGGGCCTCGGTCCCACGCAGTATTTT	CASSPTSGGLGPTQYF
TRBV27	TRBD1	TRBJ1-4	few	TGTGCCAGCAGGTTGGGGACAGGCGCTAATGAAAAACTGTTTTTT	CASRLGTGANEKLFF
TRBV19	NA	TRBJ1-2	NA	TGTGCCAGTAGTATAGCCCAGGACTATGGCTACACCTTC	CASSIAQDYGYTF
TRBV15	TRBD1	TRBJ1-2	NA	TGTGCCACCAGCGTTGACAGGGTGTATGGCTACACCTTC	CATSVDRVYGYTF